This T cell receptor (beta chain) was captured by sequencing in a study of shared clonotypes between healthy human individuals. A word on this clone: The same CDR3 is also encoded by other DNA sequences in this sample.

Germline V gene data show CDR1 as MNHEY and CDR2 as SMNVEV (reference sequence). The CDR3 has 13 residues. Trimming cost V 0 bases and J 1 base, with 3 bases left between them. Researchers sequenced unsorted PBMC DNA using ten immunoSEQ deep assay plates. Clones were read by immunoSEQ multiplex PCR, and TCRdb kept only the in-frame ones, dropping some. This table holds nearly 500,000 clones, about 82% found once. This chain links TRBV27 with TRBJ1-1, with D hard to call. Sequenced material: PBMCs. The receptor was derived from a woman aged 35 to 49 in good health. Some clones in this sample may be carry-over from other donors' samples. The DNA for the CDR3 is TGTGCCAGCAGTTTATCGGCGAACACTGAAGCTTTCTTT. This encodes CASSLSANTEAFF.